This T cell receptor beta chain was sequenced in a study of shared clonotypes between healthy human individuals. Study-wide results and limits: Non-shared clonotypes had lower generation probabilities than those shared by all four donors. Among donors, the sharing of clonotypes was expected to be influenced by sequencing depth.

Comment on this clone: Antigen specificity is unknown.

Germline values: CDR1 LGHNA, CDR2 YNFKEQ. Trimming took off 1 base at V and 0 bases at J, with 15 bases between the two ends. This CDR3 comprises 17 residues. The assay was immunoSEQ multiplex PCR, and TCRdb's table has in-frame clones only and misses some. The table lists 2 million to 2.5 million clones, about 94% of them singletons. This chain joins TRBV4-2 and TRBJ2-5; tentatively, D is TRBD1 (6 bases). The receptor was derived from a man aged 18 to 30 in good health. The sample taken for sequencing was naive CD4+ T cells sorted from blood. Subset described: CD45RA+ positively selected. CDR3 coding DNA: TGTGCCAGCAGCCAAGGGTATACAGGGTTGTACCAAGAGACCCAGTACTTC. Encoded protein: CASSQGYTGLYQETQYF.